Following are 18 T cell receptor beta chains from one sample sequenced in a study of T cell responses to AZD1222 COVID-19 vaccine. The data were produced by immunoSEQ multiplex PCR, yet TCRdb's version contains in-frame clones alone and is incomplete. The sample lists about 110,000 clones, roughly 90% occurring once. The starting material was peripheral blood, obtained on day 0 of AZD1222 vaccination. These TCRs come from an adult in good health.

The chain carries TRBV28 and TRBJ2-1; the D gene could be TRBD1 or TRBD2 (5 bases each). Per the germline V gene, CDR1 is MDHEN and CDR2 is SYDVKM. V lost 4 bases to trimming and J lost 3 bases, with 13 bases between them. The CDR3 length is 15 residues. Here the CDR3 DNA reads TGTGCCAGCAGTTCGGGGCAGGGTAGCTACAATGAGCAGTTCTTC. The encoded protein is CASSSGQGSYNEQFF.

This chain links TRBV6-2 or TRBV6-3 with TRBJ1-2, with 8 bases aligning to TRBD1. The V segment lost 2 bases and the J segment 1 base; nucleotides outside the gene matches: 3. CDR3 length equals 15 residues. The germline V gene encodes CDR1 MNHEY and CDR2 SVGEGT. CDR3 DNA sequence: TGTGCCAGCAGTTACGGGGACAGGTATAACTATGGCTACACCTTC. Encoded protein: CASSYGDRYNYGYTF.

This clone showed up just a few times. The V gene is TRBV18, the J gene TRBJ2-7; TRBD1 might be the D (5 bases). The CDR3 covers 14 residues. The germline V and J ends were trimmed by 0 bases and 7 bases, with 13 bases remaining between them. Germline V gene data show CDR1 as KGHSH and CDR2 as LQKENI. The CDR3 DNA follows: TGTGCCAGCTCACCACCGGCCAGGGCCGAGGAGCAGTACTTC. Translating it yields CASSPPARAEEQYF.

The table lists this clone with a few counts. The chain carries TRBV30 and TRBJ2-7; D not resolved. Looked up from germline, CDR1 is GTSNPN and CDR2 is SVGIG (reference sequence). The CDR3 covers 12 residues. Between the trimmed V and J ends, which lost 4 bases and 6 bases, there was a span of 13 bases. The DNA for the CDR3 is TGTGCCTGGACGACCCACTCGGGCGAGCAGTACTTC. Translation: CAWTTHSGEQYF.

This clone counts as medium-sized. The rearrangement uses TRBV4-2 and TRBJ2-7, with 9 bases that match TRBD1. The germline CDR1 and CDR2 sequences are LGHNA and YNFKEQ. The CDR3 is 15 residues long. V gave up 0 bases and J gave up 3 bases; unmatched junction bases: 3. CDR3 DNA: TGTGCCAGCAGCCAAGACCCGACAGGGGGCTACGAGCAGTACTTC. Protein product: CASSQDPTGGYEQYF.

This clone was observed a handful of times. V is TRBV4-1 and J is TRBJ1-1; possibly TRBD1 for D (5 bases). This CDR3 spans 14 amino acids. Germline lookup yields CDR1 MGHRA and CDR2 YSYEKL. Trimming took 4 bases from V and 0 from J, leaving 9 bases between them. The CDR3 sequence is CASSRVGVNTEAFF. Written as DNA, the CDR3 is TGCGCCAGCAGCCGCGTAGGGGTGAACACTGAAGCTTTCTTT.

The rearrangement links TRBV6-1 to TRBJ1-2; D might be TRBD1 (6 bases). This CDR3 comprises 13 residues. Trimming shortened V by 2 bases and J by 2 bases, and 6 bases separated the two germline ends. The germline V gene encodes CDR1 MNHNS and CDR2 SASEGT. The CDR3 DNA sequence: TGTGCCAGCAGTGAAAGGGGGAACTATGGCTACACCTTC. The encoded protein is CASSERGNYGYTF.

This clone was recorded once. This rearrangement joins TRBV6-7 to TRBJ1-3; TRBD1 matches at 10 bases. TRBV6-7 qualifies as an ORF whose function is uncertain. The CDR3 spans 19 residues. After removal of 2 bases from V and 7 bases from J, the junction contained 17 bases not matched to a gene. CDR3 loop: CASSYPPRGQGFNRNTIYF. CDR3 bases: TGTGCCAGCAGTTACCCCCCTCGGGGACAGGGGTTCAATAGGAACACCATATATTTT.

CDR3 loop: CASSVVLNTEAFF. Written as DNA, the CDR3 is TGTGCCAGCAGCGTAGTTCTGAACACTGAAGCTTTCTTT. V usage is TRBV9 and J usage is TRBJ1-1; the D is unclear. This CDR3 has 13 residues. The V gene's germline CDR1 is SGDLS and CDR2 YYNGEE. Trimming removed 0 bases at V and 0 bases at J, with 3 bases between.

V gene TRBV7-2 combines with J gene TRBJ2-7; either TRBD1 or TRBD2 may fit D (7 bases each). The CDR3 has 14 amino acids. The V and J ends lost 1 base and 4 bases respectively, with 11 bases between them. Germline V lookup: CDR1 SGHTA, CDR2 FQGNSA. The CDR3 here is CASSLGQGGYEQYF. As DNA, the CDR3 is TGTGCCAGCAGCTTAGGCCAGGGGGGGTACGAGCAGTACTTC.

The CDR3 DNA is TGTGCTAGTGGTCACGGGGGAAGCCTCTATGGCTACACCTTC. Translating gives CASGHGGSLYGYTF. The V gene is TRBV12-5, the J gene TRBJ1-2; tentative D call: TRBD1 (5 bases). The CDR3 totals 14 residues. V dropped 5 bases and J dropped 4 bases, with 14 bases sitting between them. CDR1 and CDR2 (germline): LGHNT, FRNRAP.

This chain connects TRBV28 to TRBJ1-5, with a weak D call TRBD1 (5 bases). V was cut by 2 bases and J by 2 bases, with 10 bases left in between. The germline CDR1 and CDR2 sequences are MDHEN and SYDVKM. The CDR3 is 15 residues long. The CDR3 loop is CASSLRGTGNQPQHF. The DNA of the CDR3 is TGTGCCAGCAGTTTAAGAGGGACGGGCAATCAGCCCCAGCATTTT.

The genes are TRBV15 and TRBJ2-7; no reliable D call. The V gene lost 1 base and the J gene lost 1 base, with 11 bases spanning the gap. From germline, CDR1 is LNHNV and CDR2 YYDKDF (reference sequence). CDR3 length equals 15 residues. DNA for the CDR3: TGTGCCACCAGCAGAGGAGGTTCTACGTCCTACGAGCAGTACTTC. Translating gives CATSRGGSTSYEQYF.

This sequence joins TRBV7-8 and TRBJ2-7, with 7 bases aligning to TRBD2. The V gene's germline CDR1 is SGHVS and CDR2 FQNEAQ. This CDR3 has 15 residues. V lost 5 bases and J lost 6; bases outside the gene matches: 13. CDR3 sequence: CASSPFAGVQGEQYF. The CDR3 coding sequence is TGTGCCAGCAGCCCCTTTGCGGGGGTCCAAGGCGAGCAGTACTTC.

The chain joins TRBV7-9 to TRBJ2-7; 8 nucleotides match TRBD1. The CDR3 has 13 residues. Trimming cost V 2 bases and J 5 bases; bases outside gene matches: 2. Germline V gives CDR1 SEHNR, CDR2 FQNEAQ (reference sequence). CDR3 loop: CASSLQGADEQYF. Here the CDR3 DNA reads TGTGCCAGCAGCTTACAGGGGGCGGACGAGCAGTACTTC.

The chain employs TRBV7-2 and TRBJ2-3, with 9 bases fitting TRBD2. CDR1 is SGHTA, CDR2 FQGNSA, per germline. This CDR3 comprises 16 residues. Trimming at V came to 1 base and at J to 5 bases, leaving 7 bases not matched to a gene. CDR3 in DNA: TGTGCCAGCAGCTTAGGAGGGCGGGGGGGCGAAGATACGCAGTATTTT. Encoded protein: CASSLGGRGGEDTQYF.

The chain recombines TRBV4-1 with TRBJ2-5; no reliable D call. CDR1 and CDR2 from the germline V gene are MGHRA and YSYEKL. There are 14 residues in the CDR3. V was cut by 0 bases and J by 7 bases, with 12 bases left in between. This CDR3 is CASSQDPASGTQYF. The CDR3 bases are TGCGCCAGCAGCCAAGATCCGGCATCGGGGACCCAGTACTTC.

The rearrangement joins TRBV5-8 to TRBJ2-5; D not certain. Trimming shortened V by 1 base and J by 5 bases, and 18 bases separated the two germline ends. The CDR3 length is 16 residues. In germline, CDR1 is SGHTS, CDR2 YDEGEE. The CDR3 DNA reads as TGTGCCAGCAGCTTGTACGGGTTGTCCTTGAGGGAGACCCAGTACTTC. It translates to CASSLYGLSLRETQYF.